This T cell receptor (beta chain) was sequenced for a study of shared clonotypes between healthy human individuals. TCRdb's copy holds only in-frame clones and misses some; the assay was immunoSEQ multiplex PCR. The table shows 1,500,000 or so clones, with approximately 96% occurring only once. The CDR3 contains 15 residues. Germline V gives CDR1 SNHLY, CDR2 FYNNEI. V was clipped by 6 bases and J by 8 bases, with 19 bases between them. Sequencing input: naive CD4+ T cells sorted from blood. As to subset: CD45RA+ positively selected. V gene TRBV2 combines with J gene TRBJ1-4; D gene unclear. The sequence came from a man in his thirties or forties in good health. CDR3 sequence reads: CASRYREGLEEKLFF. Here the CDR3 DNA reads TGTGCCAGCAGATACCGGGAGGGCCTAGAGGAAAAACTGTTTTTT.